The next 2 T cell receptor beta chains were all read from a single sample in a study of blood T cell repertoires in COVID-19. Assay: immunoSEQ multiplex PCR; the TCRdb copy retains only in-frame clones and omits some. This sample has some 150,000 clones, with 80% to 90% found just once. The sample consisted of peripheral blood. The receptors were gathered from a woman aged 55-70 years with COVID-19, enrolled during active disease.

This clone was seen only once. The gene calls are TRBV6-5 and TRBJ1-2; 7 positions agree with TRBD1. In germline, CDR1 is MNHEY, CDR2 SVGAGI. Trimming cost V 4 bases and J 4 bases; bases outside gene matches: 6. The CDR3 runs 14 residues. CDR3 sequence (DNA): TGTGCCAGCAGTTCCGCGACAGGGAGCTATGGCTACACCTTC. Its protein is CASSSATGSYGYTF.

The J gene is TRBJ2-1, the V gene TRBV7-2; D ambiguous. Trimming shortened V by 4 bases and J by 12 bases, and 10 bases separated the two germline ends. The CDR3 totals 11 residues. CDR1 is SGHTA, CDR2 FQGNSA, per germline. CDR3 sequence: CASSSSGWQFF. The CDR3 DNA reads TGTGCCAGCAGCTCTTCGGGTTGGCAGTTCTTC.